This T cell receptor beta chain was captured in a study of graft-versus-host responses after intestinal transplantation. General study findings and limits: Researchers found GvH clones in recipient marrow, and some showed up first in ileum or blood.

Measured with immunoSEQ multiplex PCR; TCRdb has only the in-frame clones, and not every one. The data contain 60,000 to 65,000 clones, roughly 89% of them singletons. This clone is termed medium-sized. The antigen remains undetermined. Intraepithelial lymphocytes and lamina propria lymphocytes were released through processing of graft tissue. The clonotype was recovered from a human patient who received an intestinal transplant, so some T cells may come from the graft donor. Sequences were derived from ileum tissue, sampled 350 to 400 days after transplant.

In DNA form, the CDR3 reads TGTGCCAGAACCACACCACCACTTTACAATGAGCAGTTCTTC. It specifies CARTTPPLYNEQFF. The rearrangement joins TRBV12-1 to TRBJ2-1. TRBV12-1 is designated a pseudogene. The CDR3 extends over 14 amino acids.